This is a list of T cell receptor beta chains from one sample in a study of blood T cell repertoires in COVID-19. The protocol was immunoSEQ multiplex PCR, while the TCRdb copy is restricted to in-frame clones and leaves out a portion. The table lists around 150,000 clones, 82% of them singletons. The sample taken for sequencing was peripheral blood. The receptors shown here come from a woman between 40 and 50 years old with COVID-19, enrolled during active disease. Each CDR3 is given with its conserved first and last residue. The order of the fields is V gene, clone size, CDR3 length, J gene, D gene, CDR3 protein, CDR3 DNA. A D gene is named only where the DNA matches it firmly. The size entry is marked missing in some rows and otherwise reads once, few, many or a size class.

V: TRBV28; size: NA; length: 12; J: TRBJ1-5; D: NA; CDR3: CASSSRSQPQHF; DNA: TGTGCCAGCAGTTCGCGGAGTCAGCCCCAGCATTTT
V: TRBV6-5; size: once; length: 15; J: TRBJ1-6; D: TRBD1; CDR3: CASSYSATGTSPLHF; DNA: TGTGCCAGCAGTTACTCCGCGACAGGGACTTCACCCCTCCACTTT
V: TRBV27; size: NA; length: 13; J: TRBJ1-6; D: NA; CDR3: CASSGRVNSPLHF; DNA: TGTGCCAGCAGTGGCAGGGTGAATTCACCCCTCCACTTT
V: TRBV19; size: NA; length: 13; J: TRBJ2-1; D: TRBD2; CDR3: CASNQRGYNEQFF; DNA: TGTGCCAGTAACCAGCGGGGCTACAATGAGCAGTTCTTC
V: TRBV7-9; size: NA; length: 15; J: TRBJ1-4; D: TRBD1; CDR3: CASSTTGTGDEKLFF; DNA: TGTGCCAGCAGCACAACCGGGACAGGGGATGAAAAACTGTTTTTT
V: TRBV9; size: NA; length: 15; J: TRBJ2-3; D: NA; CDR3: CASSVVFSGADTQYF; DNA: TGTGCCAGCAGCGTAGTCTTTTCAGGGGCAGATACGCAGTATTTT
V: TRBV28; size: few; length: 12; J: TRBJ1-2; D: NA; CDR3: CASSSPITGYTF; DNA: TGTGCCAGCAGTTCACCTATCACTGGCTACACCTTC
V: TRBV4-2; size: NA; length: 15; J: TRBJ1-3; D: NA; CDR3: CASSPRGSSGNTIYF; DNA: TGTGCCAGCAGCCCCAGGGGCTCTTCTGGAAACACCATATATTTT
V: TRBV9; size: NA; length: 15; J: TRBJ2-2; D: TRBD1; CDR3: CASSRQGFDTGELFF; DNA: TGTGCCAGCAGCAGACAGGGGTTTGACACCGGGGAGCTGTTTTTT
V: TRBV10-1; size: NA; length: 12; J: TRBJ2-3; D: NA; CDR3: CASSYRTDTQYF; DNA: TGCGCCAGCAGTTATCGCACAGATACGCAGTATTTT
V: TRBV9; size: few; length: 13; J: TRBJ1-5; D: NA; CDR3: CASSVAVGQPQHF; DNA: TGTGCCAGCAGCGTAGCAGTTGGTCAGCCCCAGCATTTT
V: TRBV4-1; size: NA; length: 15; J: TRBJ2-1; D: NA; CDR3: CASSLPRGSYNEQFF; DNA: TGCGCCAGCAGCCTCCCCAGGGGATCCTACAATGAGCAGTTCTTC